The 30 T cell receptor beta chains presented below share a single source sample, sequenced in a study of vaccination effects on CD4 cells after COVID-19. Generated by immunoSEQ multiplex PCR, the TCRdb table keeps only in-frame clones and is missing some. The sample records around 59,000 clones, 60% to 80% being singletons. Their recognized antigens are unknown. Before sequencing, viral peptide pools were used by the ViraFEST assay to expand antigen-specific CD4+ T cells. Culturing for roughly 9 days preceded CD4+ T cell isolation. Everyone in the study got two shots of either the BNT162b2 or mRNA-1273 vaccine. Source: CD4+ T cells from PBMCs cultured with HCoV-OC43 spike peptides, taken after COVID-19 vaccination. Indicated subset: HCoV-OC43 spike overlapping peptide pool stimulation. These receptors all come from a human donor who received a COVID-19 vaccine.

The genes are TRBV19 and TRBJ1-1; weak D call: TRBD1 (5 bases). Germline V gene data show CDR1 as LNHDA and CDR2 as SQIVND (reference sequence). V lost 5 bases, J lost 1 base, and 14 bases lay in between. This CDR3 contains 15 residues. The CDR3 loop reads CASSLGQVPNTEAFF. The CDR3 DNA reads TGTGCCAGTAGTCTCGGACAAGTCCCGAACACTGAAGCTTTCTTT.

This chain joins TRBV30 and TRBJ1-5; D ambiguous. The CDR3 extends over 12 amino acids. Germline assignment: CDR1 GTSNPN and CDR2 SVGIG (reference sequence). The V gene lost 2 bases and the J gene lost 6 bases, with 8 bases spanning the gap. This CDR3 reads CAWSPPFQPQHF. DNA of the CDR3: TGTGCCTGGAGTCCACCTTTTCAGCCCCAGCATTTT.

This clone was detected a few times. The CDR3 sequence is CASSEEGLRNTIYF. CDR3 in DNA: TGTGCCAGCAGTGAGGAGGGTCTGAGAAACACCATATATTTT. The chain employs TRBV2 and TRBJ1-3; the D is unclear. Between the trimmed V and J ends, which lost 3 bases and 5 bases, there was a span of 11 bases. The CDR3 totals 14 residues. Germline-derived CDR1 and CDR2 are SNHLY and FYNNEI.

The CDR3 DNA is TGTGCCAGCTCCCCAGTAGGGTTGGAGACCCAGTACTTC. Amino acid sequence: CASSPVGLETQYF. This chain connects TRBV18 to TRBJ2-5; D remains unclear. Trimming took 6 bases from V and 5 from J, leaving 13 bases between them. This CDR3 region has 13 residues. Germline V lookup: CDR1 KGHSH, CDR2 LQKENI. Complete variable domain (other parts from reference TRBV18 and TRBJ2-5): NAGVMQNPRHLVRRRGQEARLRCSPMKGHSHVYWYRQLPEEGLKFMVYLQKENIIDESGMPKERFSAEFPKEGPSILRIQQVVRGDSAAYFCASSPVGLETQYFGPGTRLLVL.

V gene TRBV10-1 combines with J gene TRBJ1-1, with a possible D match to TRBD1 (5 bases). This CDR3 region has 13 residues. Germline CDR1 is WNHNN and CDR2 is SYGVQD (reference sequence). Trimming left V 3 bases short and J 5 bases short, with 10 bases between. The CDR3 bases are TGCGCCAGCAGTGACCCCAAGGGGACTGAAGCTTTCTTT. Translating gives CASSDPKGTEAFF.

This chain links TRBV19 with TRBJ1-5; D is perhaps TRBD1 (6 bases). Germline V gene data show CDR1 as LNHDA and CDR2 as SQIVND (reference sequence). The CDR3 spans 14 residues. V lost 7 bases and J lost 2, with 12 bases in between. The CDR3 region has the DNA TGTGCCAGTAACAGGGAGTCTGGCAATCAGCCCCAGCATTTT. It encodes CASNRESGNQPQHF. The full variable domain, rest sourced from reference TRBV19 and TRBJ1-5, is DGGITQSPKYLFRKEGQNVTLSCEQNLNHDAMYWYRQDPGQGLRLIYYSQIVNDFQKGDIAEGYSVSREKKESFPLTVTSAQKNPTAFYLCASNRESGNQPQHFGDGTRLSIL.

V is TRBV10-3 and J is TRBJ2-2; D gene unclear. Per the germline V gene, CDR1 is ENHRY and CDR2 is SYGVKD. The CDR3 consists of 15 residues. Trimming shortened V by 2 bases and J by 0 bases, and 7 bases separated the two germline ends. This CDR3 is CAISEPLANTGELFF. The CDR3 coding sequence is TGTGCCATCAGTGAGCCCCTAGCGAACACCGGGGAGCTGTTTTTT.

This clone was recorded only once. The chain combines TRBV6-2 or TRBV6-3 with TRBJ1-5; D uncertain. The germline V and J ends were trimmed by 4 bases and 4 bases, with 11 bases remaining between them. Germline lookup yields CDR1 MNHEY and CDR2 SVGEGT. CDR3 length: 14 residues. CDR3 sequence: CASSSPHGNQPQHF. The CDR3 bases are TGTGCCAGCAGTTCACCACACGGGAATCAGCCCCAGCATTTT.

The chain joins TRBV4-1 to TRBJ2-3; 8 nucleotides align to TRBD2. Germline CDR1 and CDR2: MGHRA and YSYEKL. This CDR3 has 17 residues. V dropped 2 bases and J dropped 5; count of bases not matched to a gene: 12. The CDR3 DNA is TGCGCCAGCAGCCAATCCGGGGGGGCAATATTGAGAGATACGCAGTATTTT. It yields the protein CASSQSGGAILRDTQYF.

This chain connects TRBV19 to TRBJ1-4; no firm D call. The V and J ends lost 3 bases and 7 bases respectively, with 15 bases between them. The CDR3 spans 15 residues. Germline lookup yields CDR1 LNHDA and CDR2 SQIVND (reference sequence). CDR3 amino acids: CASSINRAGGEKLFF. The CDR3 DNA reads TGTGCCAGTAGTATCAACCGGGCAGGCGGTGAAAAACTGTTTTTT.

J is TRBJ2-1 and V is TRBV7-2, with D tentatively TRBD2 (6 bases). The V end lost 5 bases, the J end lost 3 bases, and 11 bases lay between the germline ends. The CDR3 length is 14 residues. The germline CDR1 and CDR2 sequences are SGHTA and FQGNSA. CDR3 residues: CASSPGTGYNEQFF. The DNA of the CDR3 is TGTGCCAGCAGCCCCGGGACTGGCTACAATGAGCAGTTCTTC.

The V gene is TRBV27, the J gene TRBJ2-5; D remains ambiguous. V lost 6 bases to trimming and J lost 5 bases, with 19 bases between them. This CDR3 spans 15 amino acids. CDR1 is MNHEY, CDR2 SMNVEV, per germline (reference sequence). The CDR3 sequence: CASRETHGFWETQYF. CDR3 DNA sequence: TGTGCCAGCAGGGAGACACATGGTTTTTGGGAGACCCAGTACTTC.

The chain links TRBV30 to TRBJ1-1; D is unresolved. CDR3 length equals 12 residues. Trimming took 2 bases from V and 4 from J, leaving 8 bases between them. The germline CDR1 and CDR2 sequences are GTSNPN and SVGIG (reference sequence). The CDR3 is CAWSPVSTEAFF. The CDR3 DNA reads as TGTGCCTGGAGTCCAGTGAGCACTGAAGCTTTCTTT.

The V gene is TRBV19, the J gene TRBJ1-3; the D is unclear. Germline lookup yields CDR1 LNHDA and CDR2 SQIVND (reference sequence). There are 15 residues in the CDR3. V lost 8 bases, J lost 0 bases, and 14 bases lay in between. In DNA form, the CDR3 reads TGTGCCAGTCAGAGGGTAGGGCTCTCTGGAAACACCATATATTTT. This translates into CASQRVGLSGNTIYF.

The genes are TRBV2 and TRBJ2-7; TRBD1 might be the D (6 bases). This CDR3 contains 12 residues. CDR1 is SNHLY and CDR2 is FYNNEI in the germline V gene. V dropped 6 bases and J dropped 4 bases, with 10 bases sitting between them. In DNA form, the CDR3 reads TGTGCCAGCAGCGGGGACAAATACGAGCAGTACGTC. Translated, it gives CASSGDKYEQYV.

The chain recombines TRBV9 with TRBJ2-3; 7 nucleotides line up with TRBD2. Germline-derived CDR1 and CDR2 are SGDLS and YYNGEE. The CDR3 contains 14 residues. Trimming took 4 bases from V and 6 from J; bases not matched to a gene: 8. CDR3 sequence (DNA): TGTGCCAGCAGCCTCCCGGGGGGTTCGGATACGCAGTATTTT. This codes for CASSLPGGSDTQYF.

The chain has TRBV14 and TRBJ2-1; TRBD1 aligns across 8 bases. V gave up 4 bases and J gave up 7 bases; unmatched junction bases: 18. The CDR3 loop spans 18 amino acids. Germline-derived CDR1 and CDR2 are SGHDN and FVKESK. The CDR3 loop reads CASSPGSSLAGGRNEQFF. The CDR3 DNA is TGTGCCAGCAGCCCAGGGTCGTCTTTGGCAGGGGGCCGGAATGAGCAGTTCTTC.

The chain is built from TRBV2 and TRBJ2-5; 11 nucleotides line up with TRBD2. Germline CDR1 SNHLY, CDR2 FYNNEI. CDR3 length: 19 amino acids. V trimming: 1 base; J trimming: 3 bases; junction bases outside the gene matches: 13. The CDR3 reads CASSEVGWVASGGKETQYF. CDR3 nucleotides: TGTGCCAGCAGTGAAGTTGGTTGGGTTGCTAGCGGGGGGAAAGAGACCCAGTACTTC.

The gene calls are TRBV28 and TRBJ1-1, with D maybe TRBD1 (5 bases). Germline V lookup: CDR1 MDHEN, CDR2 SYDVKM. The V end was cut by 2 bases, the J end by 6 bases, with 13 bases between. The CDR3 runs to 14 residues. The DNA for the CDR3 is TGTGCCAGCAGTTTACTCCAGGGATGGGCTGAAGCTTTCTTT. Translating gives CASSLLQGWAEAFF. The full variable domain, completed using reference TRBV28 and TRBJ1-1, is DVKVTQSSRYLVKRTGEKVFLECVQDMDHENMFWYRQDPGLGLRLIYFSYDVKMKEKGDIPEGYSVSREKKERFSLILESASTNQTSMYLCASSLLQGWAEAFFGQGTRLTVV.

This clone showed up just a few times. This chain connects TRBV5-1 to TRBJ1-2, with TRBD1 identical over 7 bases. This CDR3 comprises 12 residues. Looked up from germline, CDR1 is SGHRS and CDR2 is YFSETQ. V shed 4 bases and J 6 bases; nucleotides not matched to a gene: 3. CDR3 sequence (DNA): TGCGCCAGCAGCCCCGGACAGGATGGCTACACCTTC. The encoded protein is CASSPGQDGYTF.

V usage is TRBV6-5 and J usage is TRBJ1-5; weak D call: TRBD1 (6 bases). Looked up from germline, CDR1 is MNHEY and CDR2 is SVGAGI. Trimming removed 0 bases at V and 7 bases at J, with 16 bases between. The CDR3 totals 16 residues. CDR3 bases: TGTGCCAGCAGTTACTCGATTGGGGGGGGCAGCCAGCCCCAGCATTTT. This translates into CASSYSIGGGSQPQHF.

The rearrangement uses TRBV7-9 and TRBJ2-3, with D perhaps matching TRBD1 (6 bases). Germline assignment: CDR1 SEHNR and CDR2 FQNEAQ (reference sequence). The CDR3 runs 15 residues. Trimming cost V 5 bases and J 2 bases, with 14 bases left between them. The CDR3 DNA follows: TGTGCCAGCAGCATCAGGACAGTATACACAGATACGCAGTATTTT. Protein sequence: CASSIRTVYTDTQYF.

The V call is TRBV11-2, the J call TRBJ1-4; D not resolved. V was trimmed by 3 bases and J by 0 bases, leaving 11 bases between them. CDR1 is SGHAT, CDR2 FQNNGV, per germline. The CDR3 consists of 16 residues. This chain's CDR3 is CASSLRRGPTNEKLFF. The CDR3 DNA sequence: TGTGCCAGCAGCTTGCGTCGCGGACCAACTAATGAAAAACTGTTTTTT. Using reference TRBV11-2 and TRBJ1-4 for the parts outside the CDR3, the full variable domain is EAGVAQSPRYKIIEKRQSVAFWCNPISGHATLYWYQQILGQGPKLLIQFQNNGVVDDSQLPKDRFSAERLKGVDSTLKIQPAKLEDSAVYLCASSLRRGPTNEKLFFGSGTQLSVL.

J is TRBJ1-4 and V is TRBV7-2; D ambiguous. This CDR3 comprises 15 residues. V lost 5 bases to trimming and J lost 7 bases, with 17 bases between them. Germline V CDR1 and CDR2: SGHTA, FQGNSA. CDR3 coding DNA: TGTGCCAGCAGCGCACCGGGCCCTAGAGTTGAAAAACTGTTTTTT. This encodes CASSAPGPRVEKLFF. The whole variable domain, filled in from reference TRBV7-2 and TRBJ1-4, reads GAGVSQSPSNKVTEKGKDVELRCDPISGHTALYWYRQSLGQGLEFLIYFQGNSAPDKSGLPSDRFSAERTGGSVSTLTIQRTQQEDSAVYLCASSAPGPRVEKLFFGSGTQLSVL.

The chain uses TRBV18 and TRBJ1-1, with D unclear. Per the germline V gene, CDR1 is KGHSH and CDR2 is LQKENI. Trimming took 3 bases from V and 6 from J, leaving 17 bases between them. This CDR3 is 15 amino acids long. The CDR3 sequence is CASSPQTAMRAEAFF. The CDR3 DNA is TGTGCCAGCTCACCCCAGACGGCCATGAGGGCTGAAGCTTTCTTT.

CDR3 nucleotide sequence: TGTGCCAGCAACCGGTTCGATGGCTACACCTTC. Translating it yields CASNRFDGYTF. This sequence joins TRBV2 and TRBJ1-2; D not certain. The V gene's germline CDR1 is SNHLY and CDR2 FYNNEI. The length of the CDR3 is 11 residues. Trimming cost V 7 bases and J 6 bases, with 9 bases left between them.

This clone was seen a handful of times. The genes are TRBV19 and TRBJ2-3, with a possible D match to TRBD2 (7 bases). V lost 6 bases to trimming and J lost 1 base, with 14 bases between them. The CDR3 is 15 residues long. Germline CDR1 reads LNHDA; CDR2 reads SQIVND (reference sequence). CDR3 in amino acids: CASRVGGAGTDTQYF. In DNA, the CDR3 is TGTGCCAGTAGGGTTGGGGGGGCGGGCACAGATACGCAGTATTTT.

For the CDR3, the DNA is TGTGCCAGCAGCCCGTACCAGGGGGGCGGATCACCCCTCCACTTT. This translates into CASSPYQGGGSPLHF. This chain connects TRBV14 to TRBJ1-6; the match to TRBD1 covers 7 bases. Germline V gene lookup returns CDR1 SGHDN and CDR2 FVKESK. The CDR3 has 15 residues. The trim removed 4 bases at V and 10 bases at J, leaving 10 bases unmatched.

This clone has more than one count but fewer than ten. This rearrangement joins TRBV11-2 to TRBJ1-3; D ambiguous. This CDR3 has 13 residues. V lost 1 base, J lost 4 bases, and 5 bases lay in between. The germline gives CDR1 SGHAT, CDR2 FQNNGV. The CDR3 DNA sequence: TGTGCCAGCAGCTTAGGCCAGGGAAACACCATATATTTT. Residues: CASSLGQGNTIYF.

V usage is TRBV7-3 and J usage is TRBJ2-3, with 7 bases matching TRBD1. Germline CDR1 reads SGHTA; CDR2 reads FQGTGA. V lost 5 bases and J lost 1; bases outside the gene matches: 9. This CDR3 has 16 amino acids. The CDR3: CASSREGTVGTDTQYF. DNA of the CDR3: TGTGCCAGCAGCCGCGAAGGGACAGTGGGCACAGATACGCAGTATTTT.